The 8 T cell receptor beta chains below all came from one sample that was sequenced in a study of human T cells and chemical hapten exposure. TCRdb re-analysed the RACE reads in MiXCR, keeping a single row per CDR3 protein. This table holds just over 350,000 distinct CDR3 sequences, about 6.9% found once. The time point denotes: patch test 2, 6 weeks after DPC sensitization. Indicated treatment: therapeutic diphenylcyclopropenone sensitization with weekly scalp DPC. Sequenced material: whole blood, taken in connection with sensitization to the hapten diphenylcyclopropenone (DPC). These TCRs come from a woman under 30 with alopecia areata. Some clones in this sample may be carry-over from other donors' samples.

This clonotype has ten or more counts. This chain links TRBV7-2 with TRBJ1-3, with 7 bases fitting TRBD1. CDR1 and CDR2 (germline): SGHTA, FQGNSA. This CDR3 has 15 residues. Trimming at V came to 7 bases and at J to 2 bases, leaving 8 bases not matched to a gene. The CDR3 DNA sequence: TGTGCCAGCACCCGACAGGGTACTACTGGAAACACCATATATTTT. Encoded protein: CASTRQGTTGNTIYF.

The chain recombines TRBV7-2 with TRBJ1-4, with D hard to call. The CDR3 runs to 19 residues. With 1 base removed from V and 3 bases from J, the gap between germline ends came to 21 bases. Germline lookup yields CDR1 SGHTA and CDR2 FQGNSA. As DNA, the CDR3 is TGTGCCAGCAGCTTAGTATTTTTTGGTTCGACATCCCCTAATGAAAAACTGTTTTTT. Translation gives CASSLVFFGSTSPNEKLFF.

A few counts support this clonotype. This CDR3 is CASIGTALNTEAFF. The CDR3 region has the DNA TGTGCCAGCATTGGGACAGCTCTTAACACTGAAGCTTTCTTT. This chain connects TRBV12-3 or TRBV12-4 to TRBJ1-1; 7 bases map to TRBD1. The V segment lost 7 bases and the J segment 2 bases; nucleotides outside the gene matches: 7. This CDR3 is 14 amino acids long.

This clonotype appeared a few times. The rearrangement joins TRBV7-2 to TRBJ2-3, with TRBD2 identical over 11 bases. Germline lookup yields CDR1 SGHTA and CDR2 FQGNSA. V shed 2 bases, J shed 0 bases, and the junction held 10 bases outside the gene matches. The CDR3 runs 19 residues. As DNA, the CDR3 is TGTGCCAGCAGCTTAAGGTCTGGGGGACTAGCGGTTAGCACAGATACGCAGTATTTT. It codes for CASSLRSGGLAVSTDTQYF.

The gene calls are TRBV7-9 and TRBJ2-3; 13 nucleotides line up with TRBD2. J was trimmed by 3 bases and V by 6 bases; bases with no gene match: 15. Germline V gene sequence: CDR1 SEHNR, CDR2 FQNEAQ (reference sequence). This CDR3 has 19 amino acids. The DNA of the CDR3 is TGTGCCAGCAGTTTGCCCGGACTAGCGGGGGCTGAAGTTACAGATACGCAGTATTTT. Encoded protein: CASSLPGLAGAEVTDTQYF.

Only a few counts were recorded for this clonotype. J is TRBJ2-5 and V is TRBV2, with D tentatively TRBD1 or TRBD2 (5 bases each). The CDR3 is made up of 13 amino acids. Per the germline V gene, CDR1 is SNHLY and CDR2 is FYNNEI. The germline V and J ends were trimmed by 7 bases and 5 bases, with 14 bases remaining between them. The DNA for the CDR3 is TGTGCCAGCACCGGACTGGGGGTCGAGACCCAGTACTTC. The encoded protein is CASTGLGVETQYF.

This clonotype was recorded many times. The CDR3 region is CASSLTSWSNQPQHF. CDR3 coding DNA: TGTGCCAGCAGCTTAACTTCCTGGAGCAATCAGCCCCAGCATTTT. The chain employs TRBV7-2 and TRBJ1-5; unclear D gene. The CDR3 is 15 amino acids. CDR1 and CDR2 from the germline V gene are SGHTA and FQGNSA. Trimming stripped 2 bases from V and 1 base from J, with 9 bases between.

Many counts were recorded for this clonotype. The V call is TRBV4-3, the J call TRBJ2-6; D might be TRBD2 (6 bases). The CDR3 is made up of 16 amino acids. Germline lookup yields CDR1 LGHNA and CDR2 YSLEER. Trimming left V 0 bases short and J 2 bases short, with 8 bases between. Written as DNA, the CDR3 is TGCGCCAGCAGCCAAGATGGCGGGGCTGGGGCCAACGTCCTGACTTTC. This translates into CASSQDGGAGANVLTF.